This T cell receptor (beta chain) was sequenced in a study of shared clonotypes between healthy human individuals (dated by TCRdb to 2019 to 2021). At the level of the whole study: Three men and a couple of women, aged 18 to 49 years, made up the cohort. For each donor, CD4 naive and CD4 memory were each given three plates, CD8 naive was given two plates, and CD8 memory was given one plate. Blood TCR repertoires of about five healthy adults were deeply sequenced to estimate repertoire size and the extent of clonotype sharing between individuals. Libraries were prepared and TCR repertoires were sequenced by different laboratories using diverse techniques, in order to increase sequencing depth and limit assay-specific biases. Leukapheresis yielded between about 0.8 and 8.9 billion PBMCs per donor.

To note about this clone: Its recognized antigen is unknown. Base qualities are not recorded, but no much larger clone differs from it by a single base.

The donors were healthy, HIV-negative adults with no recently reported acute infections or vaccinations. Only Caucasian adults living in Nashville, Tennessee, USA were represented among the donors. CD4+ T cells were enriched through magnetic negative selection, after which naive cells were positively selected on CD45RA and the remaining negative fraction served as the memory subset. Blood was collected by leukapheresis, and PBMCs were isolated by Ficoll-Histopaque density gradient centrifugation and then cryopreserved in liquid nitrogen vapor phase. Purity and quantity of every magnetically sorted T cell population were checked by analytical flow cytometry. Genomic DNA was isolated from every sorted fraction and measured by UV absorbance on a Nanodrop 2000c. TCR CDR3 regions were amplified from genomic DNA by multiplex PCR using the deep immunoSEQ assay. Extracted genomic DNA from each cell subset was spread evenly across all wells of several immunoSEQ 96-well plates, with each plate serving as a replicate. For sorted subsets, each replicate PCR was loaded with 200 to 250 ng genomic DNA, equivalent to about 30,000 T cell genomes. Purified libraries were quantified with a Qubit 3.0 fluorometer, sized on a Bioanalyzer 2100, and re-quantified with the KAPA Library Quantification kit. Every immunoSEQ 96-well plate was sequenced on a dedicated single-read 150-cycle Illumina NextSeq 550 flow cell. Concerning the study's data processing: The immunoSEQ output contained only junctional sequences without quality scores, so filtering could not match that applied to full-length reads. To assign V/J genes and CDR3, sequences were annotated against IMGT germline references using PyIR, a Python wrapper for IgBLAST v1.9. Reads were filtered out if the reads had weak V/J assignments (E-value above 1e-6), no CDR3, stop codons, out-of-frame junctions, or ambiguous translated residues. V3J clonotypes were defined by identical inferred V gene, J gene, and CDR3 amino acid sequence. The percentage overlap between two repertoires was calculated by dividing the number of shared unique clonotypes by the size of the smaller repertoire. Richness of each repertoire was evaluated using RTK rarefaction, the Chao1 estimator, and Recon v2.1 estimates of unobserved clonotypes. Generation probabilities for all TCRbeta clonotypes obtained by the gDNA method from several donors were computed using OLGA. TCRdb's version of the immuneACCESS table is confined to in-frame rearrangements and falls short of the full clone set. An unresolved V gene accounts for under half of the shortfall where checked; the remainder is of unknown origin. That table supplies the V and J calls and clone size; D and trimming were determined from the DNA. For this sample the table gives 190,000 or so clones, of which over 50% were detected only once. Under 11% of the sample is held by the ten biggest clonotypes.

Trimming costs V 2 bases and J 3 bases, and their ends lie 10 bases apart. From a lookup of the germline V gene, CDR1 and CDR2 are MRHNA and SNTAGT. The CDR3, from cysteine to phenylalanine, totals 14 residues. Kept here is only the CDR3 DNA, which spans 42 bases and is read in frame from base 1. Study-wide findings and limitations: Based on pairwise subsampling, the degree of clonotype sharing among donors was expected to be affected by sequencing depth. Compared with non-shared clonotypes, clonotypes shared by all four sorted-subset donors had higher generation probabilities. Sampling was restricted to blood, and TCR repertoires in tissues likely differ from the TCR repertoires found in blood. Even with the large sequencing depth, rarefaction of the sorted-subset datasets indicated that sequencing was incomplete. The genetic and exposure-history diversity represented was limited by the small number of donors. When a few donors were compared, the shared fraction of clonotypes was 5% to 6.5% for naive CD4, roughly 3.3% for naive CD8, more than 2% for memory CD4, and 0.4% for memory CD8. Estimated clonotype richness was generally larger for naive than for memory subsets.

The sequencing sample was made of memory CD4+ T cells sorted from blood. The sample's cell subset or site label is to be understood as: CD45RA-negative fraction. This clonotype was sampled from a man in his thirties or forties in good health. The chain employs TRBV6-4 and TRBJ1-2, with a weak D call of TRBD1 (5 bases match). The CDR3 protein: CASSDPSGYYGYTF. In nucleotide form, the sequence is TGTGCCAGCAGTGACCCCTCAGGGTACTATGGCTACACCTTC.